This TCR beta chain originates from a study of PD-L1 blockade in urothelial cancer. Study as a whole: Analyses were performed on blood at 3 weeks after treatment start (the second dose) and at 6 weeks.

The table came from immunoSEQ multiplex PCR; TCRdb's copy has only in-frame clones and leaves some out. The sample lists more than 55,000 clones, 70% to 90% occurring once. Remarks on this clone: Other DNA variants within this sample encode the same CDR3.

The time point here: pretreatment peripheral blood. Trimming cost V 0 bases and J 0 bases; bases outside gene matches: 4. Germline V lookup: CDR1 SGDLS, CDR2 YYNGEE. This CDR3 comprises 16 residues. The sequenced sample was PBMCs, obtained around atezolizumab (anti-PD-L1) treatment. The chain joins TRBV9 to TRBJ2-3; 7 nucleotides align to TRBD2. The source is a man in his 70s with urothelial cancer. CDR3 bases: TGTGCCAGCAGCGTAGAGCTAGCGGCCAGCACAGATACGCAGTATTTT. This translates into CASSVELAASTDTQYF. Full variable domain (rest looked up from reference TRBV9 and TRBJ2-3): DSGVTQTPKHLITATGQRVTLRCSPRSGDLSVYWYQQSLDQGLQFLIQYYNGEERAKGNILERFSAQQFPDLHSELNLSSLELGDSALYFCASSVELAASTDTQYFGPGTRLTVL.